A single sample gave rise to the 18 T cell receptor beta chains below, sequenced in a study of OX40 agonist ivuxolimab in advanced cancers. TCRdb's copy holds only in-frame clones and misses some; the assay was immunoSEQ multiplex PCR. In the table there are over 70,000 clones, about 82% of which are singletons. Here the sequenced sample was CD4+ or CD8+ T cells sorted from blood, taken in a trial of the OX40 agonist ivuxolimab. These receptors came from an adult with an advanced solid tumor such as melanoma, head and neck, liver or kidney cancer.

The chain has TRBV4-1 and TRBJ2-2, with 15 bases fitting TRBD2. There are 18 residues in the CDR3. Germline V gene sequence: CDR1 MGHRA, CDR2 YSYEKL. Trimming removed 4 bases from V and 2 bases from J; junction bases left unmatched: 5. For the CDR3, the DNA is TGCGCCAGCAGCCGGACTAGCGGGGGGGCACCTAACACCGGGGAGCTGTTTTTT. Translating gives CASSRTSGGAPNTGELFF.

CDR3 protein: CASSYGTAYEQYF. In DNA form, the CDR3 reads TGTGCCAGCAGCTATGGGACAGCCTACGAGCAGTACTTC. The rearrangement links TRBV27 to TRBJ2-7, with 7 bases identical to TRBD1. This CDR3 comprises 13 residues. V lost 6 bases to trimming and J lost 2 bases; unmatched junction nucleotides: 4. Germline V CDR1 and CDR2: MNHEY, SMNVEV (reference sequence).

The V gene is TRBV7-2, the J gene TRBJ2-7, with D perhaps matching TRBD2 (5 bases). With 1 base removed from V and 3 bases from J, the gap between germline ends came to 7 bases. Germline V lookup: CDR1 SGHTA, CDR2 FQGNSA. This CDR3 has 13 residues. Written as DNA, the CDR3 is TGTGCCAGCAGCTTAGAAGAGGGCTACGAGCAGTACTTC. It is translated as CASSLEEGYEQYF.

This clone has just one count. This chain joins TRBV10-3 and TRBJ2-1; D may be TRBD2 (6 bases). CDR3 length: 15 residues. Looked up from germline, CDR1 is ENHRY and CDR2 is SYGVKD. V lost 10 bases to trimming and J lost 8 bases, with 24 bases between them. The CDR3 nucleotides read TGTGCCACAGGAACGGGACTCTCGTATGAGGATGAGCAGTTCTTC. Amino acid sequence: CATGTGLSYEDEQFF.

The chain recombines TRBV27 with TRBJ1-2, with 8 bases lining up with TRBD1. The CDR3 consists of 12 residues. Trimming took 9 bases from V and 8 from J; bases not matched to a gene: 8. CDR1 MNHEY and CDR2 SMNVEV come from the germline V gene (reference sequence). The CDR3 sequence is CASKTGDRGYTF. CDR3 DNA sequence: TGTGCCAGTAAGACGGGGGACAGGGGCTACACCTTC.

The chain recombines TRBV7-8 with TRBJ2-7, with a possible D match to TRBD2 (5 bases). Between the trimmed V and J ends, which lost 2 bases and 5 bases, there was a span of 16 bases. The length of the CDR3 is 15 residues. Germline CDR1 is SGHVS and CDR2 is FQNEAQ. The CDR3 loop is CASSLKPRAPHEQYF. The CDR3 DNA sequence: TGTGCCAGCAGCTTAAAACCGAGGGCTCCACACGAGCAGTACTTC. Looking up the rest from reference TRBV7-8 and TRBJ2-7 gives the full variable domain: GAGVSQSPRYKVAKRGQDVALRCDPISGHVSLFWYQQALGQGPEFLTYFQNEAQLDKSGLPSDRFFAERPEGSVSTLKIQRTQQEDSAVYLCASSLKPRAPHEQYFGPGTRLTVT.

The chain is built from TRBV14 and TRBJ2-7; no clear D gene. Germline-derived CDR1 and CDR2 are SGHDN and FVKESK. The V gene lost 1 base and the J gene lost 2 bases, with 6 bases spanning the gap. The CDR3 has 13 residues. Written as DNA, the CDR3 is TGTGCCAGCAGCCAAGGGCTAACCTACGAGCAGTACTTC. Encoded protein: CASSQGLTYEQYF.

This sequence joins TRBV27 and TRBJ1-6; no clear D. There are 13 residues in the CDR3. Germline CDR1 is MNHEY and CDR2 is SMNVEV (reference sequence). Trimming cost V 3 bases and J 13 bases, with 13 bases left between them. The CDR3 spells CASSLAPGIPLHF. CDR3 DNA sequence: TGTGCCAGCAGTTTGGCGCCCGGGATCCCCCTCCACTTT.

The CDR3 sequence: CAWVQGKAAKNIQYF. CDR3 bases: TGTGCCTGGGTACAGGGAAAGGCCGCCAAAAACATTCAGTACTTC. The chain has TRBV30 and TRBJ2-4; D possibly corresponds to TRBD1 (6 bases). Deletions cut 5 bases from V and 1 base from J, with 15 bases between. CDR3 length: 15 residues. Germline loops: CDR1 GTSNPN, CDR2 SVGIG (reference sequence).

The J gene is TRBJ2-5, the V gene TRBV5-1; TRBD2 agrees at 7 bases. The junction had 9 bases not matched to a gene; V was cut back by 0 bases and J by 4 bases. The CDR3 has 16 residues. Per the germline V gene, CDR1 is SGHRS and CDR2 is YFSETQ. CDR3: CASSLGGAGAAETQYF. CDR3 in DNA: TGCGCCAGCAGCTTGGGCGGGGCGGGAGCGGCAGAGACCCAGTACTTC. Variable domain in full (rest from reference TRBV5-1 and TRBJ2-5): KAGVTQTPRYLIKTRGQQVTLSCSPISGHRSVSWYQQTPGQGLQFLFEYFSETQRNKGNFPGRFSGRQFSNSRSEMNVSTLELGDSALYLCASSLGGAGAAETQYFGPGTRLLVL.

The chain carries TRBV6-7 and TRBJ2-2, with D perhaps being TRBD1 or TRBD2 (5 bases each). TRBV6-7 is classed as an ORF, of uncertain function. This CDR3 spans 15 amino acids. V was clipped by 6 bases and J by 5 bases, with 16 bases between them. As DNA, the CDR3 is TGTGCCAGCAGGTGTCGAAGGGGAGAGACCGGGGAGCTGTTTTTT. Translated, it gives CASRCRRGETGELFF.

The chain employs TRBV7-2 and TRBJ1-1, with TRBD1 matching 7 bases. The CDR3 loop spans 13 amino acids. Losses at the gene ends were 5 bases for V and 3 bases for J; bases not matched to a gene: 3. Germline V gene sequence: CDR1 SGHTA, CDR2 FQGNSA. The CDR3 sequence: CASSPDRDTEAFF. CDR3 nucleotide sequence: TGTGCCAGCAGCCCCGACAGGGACACTGAAGCTTTCTTT.

This clone was recorded once. V is TRBV5-1 and J is TRBJ2-7; 9 nucleotides agree with TRBD2. This CDR3 is built from 14 residues. J gave up 6 bases and V 4 bases, and 8 bases lay outside the gene matches. Germline lookup yields CDR1 SGHRS and CDR2 YFSETQ. The CDR3 is CASSRLAESSEQYF. DNA of the CDR3: TGCGCCAGCAGCCGACTAGCGGAGAGCAGCGAGCAGTACTTC.

Notes on this clone: Mismatch with germline at one junction end may stem from a read error. V is TRBV5-8 and J is TRBJ2-7; 9 bases map to TRBD1. This CDR3 spans 17 amino acids. Germline V CDR1 and CDR2: SGHTS, YDEGEE. In DNA form, the CDR3 reads TGCGCCAGCAGCCAAAACGCACAGGGGGCCGGATTCTACGAGCAGTACTTC. It codes for CASSQNAQGAGFYEQYF.

The V and J genes are TRBV4-2 and TRBJ2-3; 7 nucleotides align to TRBD1. Germline V gives CDR1 LGHNA, CDR2 YNFKEQ. The CDR3 consists of 16 residues. V trimming: 1 base; J trimming: 4 bases; junction bases outside the gene matches: 8. CDR3 in amino acids: CASSQGGQPPPDTQYF. CDR3 in DNA: TGTGCCAGCAGCCAAGGGGGACAGCCCCCCCCAGATACGCAGTATTTT.

The table lists this clone with a count of one. This chain connects TRBV4-3 to TRBJ2-3; the match to TRBD2 covers 11 bases. This CDR3 comprises 18 residues. Germline V gene data show CDR1 as LGHNA and CDR2 as YSLEER. After removal of 1 base from V and 0 bases from J, the junction contained 6 bases not matched to a gene. Here the CDR3 DNA reads TGCGCCAGCAGCCAAGTTAGCGGGAGGGCCCGGAGCACAGATACGCAGTATTTT. Encoded protein: CASSQVSGRARSTDTQYF.

The gene calls are TRBV29-1 and TRBJ2-7; D gene ambiguous. The germline V and J ends were trimmed by 0 bases and 0 bases, with 6 bases remaining between them. The germline gives CDR1 SQVTM, CDR2 ANQGSEA. The CDR3 sequence is 13 residues long. DNA of the CDR3: TGCAGCGTTGAAGACAGTATCTCCTACGAGCAGTACTTC. The encoded protein is CSVEDSISYEQYF.

The genes are TRBV10-2 and TRBJ2-7, with D hard to call. Germline values: CDR1 WSHSY, CDR2 SAAADI. The CDR3 spans 12 residues. The ends were cut back, 6 bases at V and 2 bases at J, with 8 bases in the middle. In DNA, the CDR3 is TGCGCCAGCAGGGACGGACCCTACGAGCAGTACTTC. Translation: CASRDGPYEQYF.